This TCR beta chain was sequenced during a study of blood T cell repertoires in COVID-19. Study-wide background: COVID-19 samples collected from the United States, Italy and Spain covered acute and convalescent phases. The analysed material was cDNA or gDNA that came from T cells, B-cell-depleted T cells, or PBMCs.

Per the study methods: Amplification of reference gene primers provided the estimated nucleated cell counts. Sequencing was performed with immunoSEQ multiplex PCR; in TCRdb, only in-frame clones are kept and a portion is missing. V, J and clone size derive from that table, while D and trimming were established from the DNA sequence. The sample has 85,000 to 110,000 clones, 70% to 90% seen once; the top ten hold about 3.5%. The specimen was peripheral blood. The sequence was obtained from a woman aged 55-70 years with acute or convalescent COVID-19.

The CDR3 is CASSRDRRDGYTF. CDR3 nucleotides: TGTGCCAGCAGCCGGGACAGGCGGGATGGCTACACCTTC. The J gene is TRBJ1-2, the V gene TRBV12-3 or TRBV12-4; TRBD1 matches at 8 bases. This CDR3 contains 13 residues. J was trimmed by 6 bases and V by 6 bases; bases with no gene match: 6.